Following are 20 T cell receptor beta chains from one sample sequenced in a study of blood T cell repertoires in COVID-19. The assay was immunoSEQ multiplex PCR, and TCRdb's table has in-frame clones only and misses some. The sample holds around 300,000 clones, approximately 85% seen once. Sequenced sample: peripheral blood. All receptors derive from a woman in her seventies with acute or convalescent COVID-19.

The chain combines TRBV12-3 or TRBV12-4 with TRBJ1-5; no clear D gene. Trimming removed 1 base at V and 7 bases at J, with 8 bases between. The CDR3 has 13 amino acids. Written as DNA, the CDR3 is TGTGCCAGCAGTTTAGGAAGCGGGCAGCCCCAGCATTTT. It encodes CASSLGSGQPQHF.

CDR3: CASSSGQLNQPQHF. The CDR3 DNA follows: TGTGCCAGCAGCTCAGGACAGTTAAATCAGCCCCAGCATTTT. This sequence joins TRBV7-9 and TRBJ1-5; D is perhaps TRBD1 (6 bases). CDR3 size: 14 residues. Trimming cost V 4 bases and J 4 bases, with 11 bases left between them. CDR1 is SEHNR, CDR2 FQNEAQ, per germline (reference sequence).

J is TRBJ2-1 and V is TRBV6-5, with D tentatively TRBD2 (6 bases). This CDR3 spans 12 amino acids. Germline V CDR1 and CDR2: MNHEY, SVGAGI. Trimming took 7 bases from V and 6 from J, leaving 10 bases between them. The CDR3 reads CASTRGSNEQFF. The CDR3 DNA follows: TGTGCCAGCACCCGGGGGTCCAATGAGCAGTTCTTC.

V is TRBV6-5 and J is TRBJ2-4; possibly TRBD2 for D (5 bases). The V end was cut by 5 bases, the J end by 8 bases, with 13 bases between. The CDR3 contains 13 residues. Germline V gives CDR1 MNHEY, CDR2 SVGAGI. The CDR3 DNA follows: TGTGCCAGCAGTACTACTAGTCCCGACATTCAGTACTTC. As protein: CASSTTSPDIQYF.

The J gene is TRBJ1-4, the V gene TRBV4-1; D remains ambiguous. V was clipped by 1 base and J by 0 bases, with 9 bases between them. Germline V gene data show CDR1 as MGHRA and CDR2 as YSYEKL. The CDR3 covers 16 residues. CDR3 DNA: TGCGCCAGCAGCCAAGCCCGACTCGCAACTAATGAAAAACTGTTTTTT. This sequence encodes CASSQARLATNEKLFF.

This chain joins TRBV4-1 and TRBJ1-2; 9 nucleotides align to TRBD1. CDR1 is MGHRA, CDR2 YSYEKL, per germline. Unmatched junction bases numbered 4, after V lost 5 bases and J lost 6 bases. The CDR3 totals 13 residues. The CDR3 protein is CASSDGTGHGYTF. CDR3 nucleotide sequence: TGCGCCAGCAGCGACGGGACAGGGCATGGCTACACCTTC.

The chain couples TRBV10-3 to TRBJ2-3; D is undetermined. CDR1 is ENHRY, CDR2 SYGVKD, per germline. CDR3 length equals 11 residues. V was shortened by 4 bases and J by 4 bases, with 3 bases between the two germline ends. CDR3 bases: TGTGCCATCAGTGGGCCAGATACGCAGTATTTT. Its protein is CAISGPDTQYF.

The rearrangement uses TRBV19 and TRBJ2-3; 9 bases agree with TRBD1. This CDR3 spans 16 amino acids. Germline trimming cut 3 bases from V and 4 bases from J; bases unmatched to any gene: 8. Per the germline V gene, CDR1 is LNHDA and CDR2 is SQIVND (reference sequence). The DNA of the CDR3 is TGTGCCAGTAGTATTACGGGACAGGGCTACGCAGATACGCAGTATTTT. Translating it yields CASSITGQGYADTQYF. Filled out from reference TRBV19 and TRBJ2-3, the complete variable domain reads DGGITQSPKYLFRKEGQNVTLSCEQNLNHDAMYWYRQDPGQGLRLIYYSQIVNDFQKGDIAEGYSVSREKKESFPLTVTSAQKNPTAFYLCASSITGQGYADTQYFGPGTRLTVL.

This chain links TRBV2 with TRBJ1-3; TRBD1 is a possible D gene (6 bases). This CDR3 has 15 residues. Germline-derived CDR1 and CDR2 are SNHLY and FYNNEI. V was shortened by 10 bases and J by 4 bases, with 20 bases between the two germline ends. CDR3 loop: CATARGDNSGNTIYF. The CDR3 nucleotides read TGTGCCACCGCCCGGGGGGACAACTCAGGAAACACCATATATTTT.

The chain couples TRBV19 to TRBJ1-1; D ambiguous. CDR1 and CDR2 from the germline V gene are LNHDA and SQIVND (reference sequence). The CDR3 is 15 residues long. V was cut by 1 base and J by 1 base, with 10 bases left in between. DNA for the CDR3: TGTGCCAGTAGTATAGGCCTCACAGAGAACACTGAAGCTTTCTTT. Protein sequence: CASSIGLTENTEAFF.

This clone is a singleton in its sample. The chain carries TRBV12-3 or TRBV12-4 and TRBJ1-1; 9 positions agree with TRBD1. The J segment lost 10 bases and the V segment lost 8 bases, leaving 8 bases of the junction unmatched. This CDR3 contains 12 residues. The CDR3 DNA follows: TGTGCCAGCCGACCGGGACAGGGAACAGCTTTCTTT. The encoded protein is CASRPGQGTAFF.

This clone was counted between two and nine times. The chain joins TRBV2 to TRBJ1-4; tentative D call: TRBD1 (5 bases). The germline CDR1 and CDR2 sequences are SNHLY and FYNNEI. The CDR3 is made up of 15 amino acids. V was pared by 2 bases and J by 8 bases, with 15 bases between. The CDR3 DNA follows: TGTGCCAGCAGTGAATCGGGCGGGGCAGGAGAAAAACTGTTTTTT. This sequence encodes CASSESGGAGEKLFF.

The genes are TRBV9 and TRBJ2-6; TRBD2 aligns across 7 bases. The germline CDR1 and CDR2 sequences are SGDLS and YYNGEE. V dropped 3 bases and J dropped 1; count of bases not matched to a gene: 7. The CDR3 consists of 17 residues. The CDR3 coding sequence is TGTGCCAGCAGCGCAACGAGGGGAGGGTCTGGGGCCAACGTCCTGACTTTC. Translation gives CASSATRGGSGANVLTF.

V is TRBV4-2 and J is TRBJ1-4; no clear D. V lost 5 bases and J lost 14, with 24 bases in between. Germline V gives CDR1 LGHNA, CDR2 YNFKEQ. The CDR3 runs to 15 residues. CDR3 region: CASSSLTDLMKSLFF. The DNA for the CDR3 is TGTGCCAGCAGCTCATTGACGGACTTAATGAAAAGTCTGTTTTTT.

DNA for the CDR3: TGTGCCAGCAGTACGCTGGACAGCGTGGACACTGAAGCTTTCTTT. As protein: CASSTLDSVDTEAFF. The chain is built from TRBV27 and TRBJ1-1, with D perhaps matching TRBD1 (6 bases). The CDR3 is 15 residues long. Trimming removed 5 bases at V and 3 bases at J, with 16 bases between. Germline values: CDR1 MNHEY, CDR2 SMNVEV (reference sequence).

J is TRBJ2-7 and V is TRBV2; 7 nucleotides align to TRBD1. The CDR3 contains 13 residues. Germline V CDR1 and CDR2: SNHLY, FYNNEI. V trimming: 4 bases; J trimming: 9 bases; junction bases outside the gene matches: 9. The CDR3 sequence is CASSATGVEGQYF. CDR3 nucleotides: TGTGCCAGCAGTGCCACAGGGGTAGAGGGGCAGTACTTC.

The V gene is TRBV27, the J gene TRBJ2-5, with TRBD1 matching 7 bases. V gave up 4 bases and J gave up 7 bases; unmatched junction bases: 6. The CDR3 runs 13 residues. Germline V lookup: CDR1 MNHEY, CDR2 SMNVEV (reference sequence). CDR3 loop: CASSSGGRRTQYF. The CDR3 DNA follows: TGTGCCAGCAGTTCAGGGGGTCGCAGGACCCAGTACTTC.

The genes are TRBV9 and TRBJ1-3; D ambiguous. Germline V gene data show CDR1 as SGDLS and CDR2 as YYNGEE. The CDR3 spans 17 residues. V was shortened by 0 bases and J by 2 bases, with 15 bases between the two germline ends. CDR3 nucleotide sequence: TGTGCCAGCAGCGTAGGGGGAGGGAACATCGCTGGAAACACCATATATTTT. It encodes CASSVGGGNIAGNTIYF. The complete variable domain, with remaining parts taken from reference TRBV9 and TRBJ1-3, reads DSGVTQTPKHLITATGQRVTLRCSPRSGDLSVYWYQQSLDQGLQFLIQYYNGEERAKGNILERFSAQQFPDLHSELNLSSLELGDSALYFCASSVGGGNIAGNTIYFGEGSWLTVV.

The chain couples TRBV5-4 to TRBJ2-1; possible D gene TRBD2, 7 bases. V shed 3 bases and J shed 3 bases, with 16 bases lying between them. CDR1 and CDR2 (germline): SGHNT, YYREEE (reference sequence). The CDR3 length is 16 residues. The CDR3 sequence: CASSYLRGGIYNEQFF. The CDR3 DNA is TGTGCCAGCAGCTACCTGAGGGGGGGAATCTACAATGAGCAGTTCTTC.

V usage is TRBV15 and J usage is TRBJ1-4; 10 bases line up with TRBD1. Trimming removed 2 bases from V and 6 bases from J; junction bases left unmatched: 3. Germline V gene data show CDR1 as LNHNV and CDR2 as YYDKDF (reference sequence). CDR3 length: 15 amino acids. CDR3 coding DNA: TGTGCCACCAGCAGAAGGACAGGGGGTGATGAAAAACTGTTTTTT. This encodes CATSRRTGGDEKLFF. Full variable domain (remainder filled in from reference TRBV15 and TRBJ1-4): DAMVIQNPRYQVTQFGKPVTLSCSQTLNHNVMYWYQQKSSQAPKLLFHYYDKDFNNEADTPDNFQSRRPNTSFCFLDIRSPGLGDTAMYLCATSRRTGGDEKLFFGSGTQLSVL.